This TCR beta chain was sequenced during a study of T cell responses to AZD1222 COVID-19 vaccine (dated by TCRdb to about 2021). Some background on the complete study: TCR sequencing covered some 250 trial participants: 207 given two doses of AZD1222 and some 25 given two doses of MenACWY control vaccine. Trial participants were enrolled by age into subgroups of 18-55, 56-69 and 70-plus years, and around 150, 28 and 57 TCR-sequenced participants, respectively, were included in these subgroups. Study-level results and caveats: Conclusions about previously exposed vaccinees are limited, since just five to seven AZD1222 recipients were seropositive for SARS-CoV-2 at baseline. CD4 TCRs associated with the vaccine covered the entire spike protein, and the dominant responses were in regions 160-218 and 743-854. In the small 56-69-year group, the increase in depth fell short of significance, most likely because of low power. Because no samples from the day 14 peak response were available, repertoires could be characterized only after the peak T cell response. Reportedly, almost half of the unique spike-specific TCRs recognized epitopes lying outside the regions that are mutated in the B.1.351 and B.1.1.7 variants. Spike-specific TCR breadth and depth rose significantly after two AZD1222 doses compared with day 0 and with MenACWY recipients. Participants were mostly white British, with more females than males. The authors suggested clonal diversity may have been underestimated.

On this clone itself: No antigen is known for it. Within one base of it there is no much larger clone, and no base qualities were kept.

The time point label for this specimen denotes: about 28 days (+/-7) after the second vaccine dose. AZD1222 recipients whose second dose came at about 4 weeks and those whose second dose came at about 12 weeks were combined into one group, since spike-specific TCR depth and breadth did not differ between the two schedules. The vaccinee samples were drawn from two UK trials, COV001 and COV002, one of which was a single-blind randomized controlled phase 2/3 trial testing AZD1222 (ChAdOx1 nCoV-19) in healthy adults. Trial participant PBMC samples were collected at day 0 and day 28 after the second dose for TCRbeta chain sequencing. The CDR3 regions of human TCRbeta chains were subjected to immunosequencing. On the study's bioinformatics: Repertoire TCRs were checked for matches against a reference library of SARS-CoV-2-specific TCRs that had been generated using the MIRA antigen-specificity platform. Breadth was defined as the fraction of unique TCRs that were SARS-CoV-2-associated. Depth was defined as the fraction of total T cells that were SARS-CoV-2-associated. Using the MIRA data, every spike-specific TCR was mapped to the spike region that the TCR reacted to and assigned to either a CD4 or a CD8 class. Log10-transformed breadth and depth values were compared by one-way ANOVA with Sidak's multiple comparisons tests. Entries here come from immuneACCESS through TCRdb and include only in-frame sequences with V and J called. Some clones fail to appear in such tables; in the studies checked, an unresolved V gene covers under half of the shortfall, and the cause of the remainder is unknown. V and J calls and clone size come straight from that table; D and trimming were deduced from the DNA. This sample comprises about 140,000 clones, about 90% of them detected only once. About 5.9% of the sample comes from the top ten.

CDR1 and CDR2 (SNHLY, FYNNEI) derive from the germline V gene. Spanning cysteine to phenylalanine, the CDR3 consists of 15 amino acids. The CDR3 DNA has 45 bases and is translated from base 1. V is shortened by 6 bases, J by 0 bases, and the region joining them spans 15 bases. This TCR was recovered from an adult who received the AZD1222 COVID-19 vaccine. The sequenced sample was peripheral blood, obtained 28 days after the second AZD1222 dose. This chain joins TRBV2 to TRBJ2-7; the D call is possibly TRBD1 or TRBD2, each sharing 5 bases. The CDR3 sequence is CASRVTRDSSYEQYF. In nucleotides, the sequence is TGTGCCAGCAGGGTTACTAGAGACAGCTCCTACGAGCAGTACTTC.